The sequence of this T cell receptor beta chain was determined in a study of post-analysis software for immune sequencing data. Notes on the study in general: Same-batch preparations were strongly co-clustered by F measure. Five or six TRBV segments, TRBV5-6, TRBV5-1 and TRBV20-1 among them, were found more frequent in patients than controls.

With respect to this clonotype: Its antigen is undetermined.

Unique molecular identifiers were carried by the TCR beta cDNA libraries. Each sample of about 0.95 to 11 million input T cells yielded around 500,000 cDNA molecules, so each molecule approximated one T cell. TCRdb processed the PCR reads anew with MiXCR; each CDR3 protein has one entry. The sample yields approximately 730,000 distinct CDR3 sequences, 46% seen once. V lost 6 bases and J lost 7; bases outside the gene matches: 8. This CDR3 spans 13 amino acids. CDR1 and CDR2 (germline): ENHRY, SYGVKD. The sequenced sample was blood. The receptor comes from a girl aged 5-17 years with multiple sclerosis. The chain employs TRBV10-3 and TRBJ1-2; 7 nucleotides match TRBD1. In DNA, the CDR3 is TGTGCCATCAGGGGAACAGGGGAATCTGGCTACACCTTC. Translating it yields CAIRGTGESGYTF.